This entry features one T cell receptor (beta chain) sequence. Its antigen is unknown. The data were obtained in a study of cytomegalovirus exposure and HLA in healthy donors. Notes on the study in general: With later analysis, a missense DCLRE1C variant became linked to TCR beta V- and J-gene trimming. Specificity of three CMV-associated chains for CMV antigens was verified in vitro.

The CDR3 consists of 15 residues. J gave up 7 bases and V 1 base, and 7 bases lay outside the gene matches. Germline lookup yields CDR1 MGHRA and CDR2 YSYEKL. With 60 Vbeta and 13 Jbeta primers, the PCR was carried out. Using immunoSEQ multiplex PCR, the repertoire was profiled, and TCRdb retains in-frame clones only, with some absent. Of about 160,000 clones listed, around three quarters are singletons. The sequencing sample was made of PBMCs. This clonotype originated in a middle-aged man in good health and CMV-seronegative. This chain links TRBV4-1 with TRBJ2-7; 10 bases line up with TRBD1. The CDR3 sequence is CASSQGDRGGSEQYF. As DNA, the CDR3 is TGCGCCAGCAGCCAAGGGGACAGGGGAGGGAGTGAGCAGTACTTC.